The 31 T cell receptor beta chains below all came from one sample that was sequenced in a study of spatial heterogeneity in lung cancer. Time point indicated: sample taken at primary tumor resection. The authors sequenced whole RNA from tumor, nontumor lung or frozen PBMC without sorting. MiXCR, applied by TCRdb to the 5' RACE reads, yields one record per CDR3 protein. The sample carries around 24,000 distinct CDR3 sequences, 5.5% to 8% recorded once. This specimen consisted of PBMCs, obtained at surgery. The receptors were gathered from a male donor with early-stage non-small cell lung cancer.

The chain employs TRBV29-1 and TRBJ1-5, with D uncertain. Germline-derived CDR1 and CDR2 are SQVTM and ANQGSEA. V lost 4 bases and J 0 bases, leaving 7 bases between the germline ends. The CDR3 covers 13 residues. This CDR3 reads CSVGGYSNQPQHF. The CDR3 nucleotides are TGCAGCGTTGGGGGTTATAGCAATCAGCCCCAGCATTTT.

This clonotype was detected many times. CDR3 coding DNA: TGTGCCAGCAGTGGACGATTTAGACTAGTCCGGGACCCCACAGATACGCAGTATTTT. It yields the protein CASSGRFRLVRDPTDTQYF. The rearrangement uses TRBV6-1 and TRBJ2-3; D may be TRBD2 (6 bases). The V and J ends lost 4 bases and 2 bases respectively, with 25 bases between them. CDR1 and CDR2 from the germline V gene are MNHNS and SASEGT. This CDR3 is built from 19 residues.

This clonotype was seen many times. The chain couples TRBV20-1 to TRBJ2-7; no firm D call. There are 14 residues in the CDR3. V lost 6 bases and J lost 3, with 18 bases in between. Germline lookup yields CDR1 DFQATT and CDR2 SNEGSKA (reference sequence). Here the CDR3 DNA reads TGCAGTGCAGCCGGTTCCTCCCTAAGCTACGAGCAGTACTTC. Amino acid sequence: CSAAGSSLSYEQYF.

This clonotype has at least ten counts. V gene TRBV11-2 combines with J gene TRBJ1-3; D uncertain. Trimming took 0 bases from V and 2 from J, leaving 5 bases between them. Germline V lookup: CDR1 SGHAT, CDR2 FQNNGV. The CDR3 consists of 14 residues. CDR3 coding DNA: TGTGCCAGCAGCTTAGACAGGCCTGGAAACACCATATATTTT. Translating gives CASSLDRPGNTIYF.

This chain links TRBV5-6 with TRBJ2-3; TRBD2 matches at 9 bases. J gave up 6 bases and V 4 bases, and 6 bases lay outside the gene matches. Germline lookup yields CDR1 SGHDT and CDR2 YYEEEE. The CDR3 runs to 14 residues. CDR3 DNA sequence: TGTGCCAGCAGCCTGGGACTAGCCAGGGATACGCAGTATTTT. Protein sequence: CASSLGLARDTQYF.

V and J are TRBV6-1 and TRBJ2-1, with D hard to call. Germline CDR1 MNHNS, CDR2 SASEGT. The CDR3 covers 15 residues. Trimming pared 7 bases from V and 6 bases from J, leaving 19 bases between. CDR3 protein: CASKLGFVRFNEQFF. CDR3 bases: TGTGCCAGCAAACTGGGGTTTGTTCGTTTCAATGAGCAGTTCTTC.

This clonotype has a handful of counts. The genes are TRBV12-3 or TRBV12-4 and TRBJ2-1; 10 positions agree with TRBD2. J was trimmed by 8 bases and V by 7 bases; bases with no gene match: 5. This CDR3 is built from 13 residues. Here the CDR3 DNA reads TGTGCCAGCAACCTCCTAGCGGGGGATGAGCAGTTCTTC. Protein product: CASNLLAGDEQFF.

At least ten counts were recorded for this clonotype. The chain recombines TRBV12-5 with TRBJ1-3; 8 nucleotides agree with TRBD1. Germline assignment: CDR1 LGHNT and CDR2 FRNRAP. With 3 bases clipped from V and 0 bases from J, the junction kept 7 bases outside the gene matches. The CDR3 has 17 amino acids. CDR3: CASGFQGAHLSGNTIYF. DNA for the CDR3: TGTGCTAGTGGTTTCCAGGGGGCTCACCTCTCTGGAAACACCATATATTTT.

This clonotype has at least ten counts. The J gene is TRBJ2-3, the V gene TRBV5-4; D may be TRBD2 (5 bases). The CDR3 runs 14 residues. Trimming took off 4 bases at V and 4 bases at J, with 13 bases between the two ends. The germline V gene has CDR1 SGHNT and CDR2 YYREEE (reference sequence). The CDR3 is CASSPGLEADTQYF. In DNA, the CDR3 is TGTGCCAGCAGCCCCGGACTGGAAGCAGATACGCAGTATTTT. Variable domain in full (rest from reference TRBV5-4 and TRBJ2-3): ETGVTQSPTHLIKTRGQQVTLRCSSQSGHNTVSWYQQALGQGPQFIFQYYREEENGRGNFPPRFSGLQFPNYSSELNVNALELDDSALYLCASSPGLEADTQYFGPGTRLTVL.

This clonotype has more than one count but fewer than ten. This chain links TRBV28 with TRBJ1-4, with D perhaps matching TRBD1 (5 bases). Trimming took off 3 bases at V and 10 bases at J, with 18 bases between the two ends. Germline V gene data show CDR1 as MDHEN and CDR2 as SYDVKM. CDR3 length equals 15 residues. The CDR3 reads CASSLWQGTPRKLFF. CDR3 sequence (DNA): TGTGCCAGCAGTTTGTGGCAGGGCACCCCGAGAAAACTGTTTTTT.

The CDR3 DNA follows: TGTGCCAGTAGTATAGTTGGGTTACAGGGTCGAGGGCGGAACACTGAAGCTTTCTTT. Translated, it gives CASSIVGLQGRGRNTEAFF. This rearrangement joins TRBV19 to TRBJ1-1; D might be TRBD1 (6 bases). V was trimmed by 1 base and J by 1 base, leaving 22 bases between them. Per the germline V gene, CDR1 is LNHDA and CDR2 is SQIVND (reference sequence). The CDR3 runs to 19 residues. Together with reference TRBV19 and TRBJ1-1, the CDR3 gives the full variable domain: DGGITQSPKYLFRKEGQNVTLSCEQNLNHDAMYWYRQDPGQGLRLIYYSQIVNDFQKGDIAEGYSVSREKKESFPLTVTSAQKNPTAFYLCASSIVGLQGRGRNTEAFFGQGTRLTVV.

This clonotype was recorded many times. The chain uses TRBV2 and TRBJ2-4; D is undetermined. The ends were cut back, 6 bases at V and 4 bases at J, with 10 bases in the middle. The CDR3 consists of 13 residues. Germline V lookup: CDR1 SNHLY, CDR2 FYNNEI. CDR3 amino acids: CASRPDGKNIQYF. The CDR3 region has the DNA TGTGCCAGCAGGCCGGACGGAAAAAACATTCAGTACTTC.

Ten or more counts support this clonotype. The chain uses TRBV30 and TRBJ1-1; unclear D gene. Germline V gene data show CDR1 as GTSNPN and CDR2 as SVGIG (reference sequence). V lost 5 bases, J lost 7 bases, and 11 bases lay in between. This CDR3 has 11 amino acids. For the CDR3, the DNA is TGTGCCTGGGCCCTCCCTTTTGAAGCTTTCTTT. This codes for CAWALPFEAFF.

At least ten counts were recorded for this clonotype. The chain employs TRBV28 and TRBJ2-1, with a tentative D call TRBD2 (6 bases). The CDR3 spans 15 residues. The V and J ends lost 5 bases and 4 bases respectively, with 15 bases between them. Looked up from germline, CDR1 is MDHEN and CDR2 is SYDVKM. In DNA form, the CDR3 reads TGTGCCAGCAGTCCTACCCACGGGGGTTACAATGAGCAGTTCTTC. It codes for CASSPTHGGYNEQFF.

This clonotype was counted at least ten times. V and J are TRBV5-1 and TRBJ2-7, with 9 bases aligning to TRBD2. The CDR3 runs 16 residues. The ends lost 4 bases at V and 2 bases at J; junction bases unmatched: 10. The germline V gene has CDR1 SGHRS and CDR2 YFSETQ. The CDR3 DNA reads as TGCGCCAGCAGCCCGGGATCGAGCGGGGGGACCTACGAGCAGTACGTC. Translation gives CASSPGSSGGTYEQYV.

This clonotype turned up a few times. V gene TRBV5-1 combines with J gene TRBJ1-1, with D maybe TRBD1 (6 bases). The germline V gene has CDR1 SGHRS and CDR2 YFSETQ. V shed 2 bases and J shed 0 bases, with 14 bases lying between them. The CDR3 contains 16 residues. The CDR3 region is CASSLGQSKMNTEAFF. The CDR3 DNA reads as TGCGCCAGCAGCTTAGGACAGTCAAAAATGAACACTGAAGCTTTCTTT.

This clonotype was detected many times. The gene calls are TRBV11-2 and TRBJ1-2; a possible D gene is TRBD1 (6 bases). CDR1 SGHAT and CDR2 FQNNGV come from the germline V gene. CDR3 size: 14 residues. Trimming cost V 5 bases and J 8 bases, with 18 bases left between them. CDR3: CASSTGTFRRGYTF. The CDR3 DNA is TGTGCCAGCAGCACCGGGACATTCCGTCGAGGCTACACCTTC.

This clonotype showed up many times. This chain links TRBV20-1 with TRBJ1-5, with TRBD1 matching 10 bases. The germline V gene has CDR1 DFQATT and CDR2 SNEGSKA (reference sequence). This CDR3 has 16 residues. V was pared by 0 bases and J by 5 bases, with 7 bases of the junction left unmatched. Here the CDR3 reads CSAREPRTGGHQPQHF. The CDR3, as DNA: TGCAGTGCTAGAGAGCCTCGGACAGGGGGTCATCAGCCCCAGCATTTT.

This clonotype came up many times. This rearrangement joins TRBV7-9 to TRBJ2-7; TRBD1 or TRBD2 may be the D gene (6 bases each). Trimming removed 5 bases at V and 0 bases at J, with 11 bases between. Germline V gene lookup returns CDR1 SEHNR and CDR2 FQNEAQ (reference sequence). This CDR3 has 14 residues. CDR3 region: CASSEGGTSYEQYF. CDR3 sequence (DNA): TGTGCCAGCAGCGAAGGGGGGACCTCCTACGAGCAGTACTTC.

This clonotype showed up many times. V usage is TRBV9 and J usage is TRBJ1-3; a possible D gene is TRBD1 (5 bases). With 4 bases removed from V and 1 base from J, the gap between germline ends came to 18 bases. This CDR3 comprises 17 residues. Germline V gene data show CDR1 as SGDLS and CDR2 as YYNGEE. Here the CDR3 DNA reads TGTGCCAGCAGCAACAGACAGCCGGGCGTGTCTGGAAACACCATATATTTT. Its translation: CASSNRQPGVSGNTIYF. Full variable domain (missing parts from reference TRBV9 and TRBJ1-3): DSGVTQTPKHLITATGQRVTLRCSPRSGDLSVYWYQQSLDQGLQFLIQYYNGEERAKGNILERFSAQQFPDLHSELNLSSLELGDSALYFCASSNRQPGVSGNTIYFGEGSWLTVV.

At least ten counts were recorded for this clonotype. This chain joins TRBV2 and TRBJ2-7; D ambiguous. Trimming stripped 2 bases from V and 3 bases from J, with 5 bases between. CDR3 length equals 12 residues. Germline V lookup: CDR1 SNHLY, CDR2 FYNNEI. The CDR3 loop reads CASSETDYEQYV. CDR3 nucleotides: TGTGCCAGCAGTGAAACAGACTACGAGCAGTACGTC.

The gene calls are TRBV6-6 and TRBJ2-1; 9 nucleotides line up with TRBD2. CDR3 length: 17 residues. CDR1 is MNHNY, CDR2 SVGAGI, per germline (reference sequence). The V segment lost 3 bases and the J segment 3 bases; nucleotides outside the gene matches: 9. CDR3 bases: TGTGCCAGCAGTTATAGCCCTCCTAGCGGGATCTACAATGAGCAGTTCTTC. This encodes CASSYSPPSGIYNEQFF.

This clonotype was recorded many times. The V call is TRBV12-3 or TRBV12-4, the J call TRBJ1-1; D is perhaps TRBD1 (6 bases). V lost 3 bases and J lost 1, with 12 bases in between. CDR3 length equals 15 residues. This CDR3 is CASSFIKGGNTEAFF. The DNA of the CDR3 is TGTGCCAGCAGTTTCATAAAGGGGGGGAACACTGAAGCTTTCTTT.

This clonotype has ten or more counts. The rearrangement joins TRBV4-2 to TRBJ2-2; TRBD2 matches at 8 bases. The trim removed 0 bases at V and 5 bases at J, leaving 11 bases unmatched. Germline values: CDR1 LGHNA, CDR2 YNFKEQ. This CDR3 comprises 18 residues. The CDR3 protein is CASSQDYGTSGLTGELFF. CDR3 DNA: TGTGCCAGCAGCCAAGATTATGGCACTAGCGGATTGACCGGGGAGCTGTTTTTT.

This chain connects TRBV5-1 to TRBJ2-7; 8 bases are shared with TRBD2. The junction had 10 bases not matched to a gene; V was cut back by 4 bases and J by 7 bases. Germline V gives CDR1 SGHRS, CDR2 YFSETQ. The CDR3 sequence is 14 residues long. For the CDR3, the DNA is TGCGCCAGCAGCCCCACTAGCGGAGTAAGGGAGCAGTACTTC. The encoded protein is CASSPTSGVREQYF.

This clonotype was seen many times. The CDR3 spells CASSQTPVSYNEQFF. CDR3 sequence (DNA): TGTGCCAGCAGCCAGACACCCGTCTCCTACAATGAGCAGTTCTTC. The rearrangement uses TRBV3-1 and TRBJ2-1; the D is unclear. Trimming shortened V by 3 bases and J by 0 bases, and 9 bases separated the two germline ends. Germline V gene sequence: CDR1 LGHDT, CDR2 YNNKEL (reference sequence). CDR3 length: 15 residues.

By share, this clonotype ranks as medium-sized. The chain couples TRBV29-1 to TRBJ2-3; no clear D gene. The CDR3 is 11 residues long. The V end was cut by 1 base, the J end by 12 bases, with 11 bases between. Germline CDR1 SQVTM, CDR2 ANQGSEA. CDR3 sequence: CSVEAASTQYF. The CDR3 DNA reads as TGCAGCGTTGAAGCCGCATCCACACAGTATTTT.

In its sample, this clonotype was seen many times. This chain connects TRBV10-3 to TRBJ1-6; possible D gene TRBD1, 5 bases. The CDR3 has 15 residues. V was trimmed by 5 bases and J by 4 bases, leaving 12 bases between them. Germline CDR1 is ENHRY and CDR2 is SYGVKD. CDR3 sequence (DNA): TGTGCCATCAGTCACGGGACGGGTTATAATTCACCCCTCCACTTT. It encodes CAISHGTGYNSPLHF.

This clonotype was seen many times. V is TRBV10-3 and J is TRBJ1-2; 10 bases fit TRBD1. The CDR3 totals 13 residues. V gave up 11 bases and J gave up 5 bases; unmatched junction bases: 8. Germline loops: CDR1 ENHRY, CDR2 SYGVKD. The CDR3 spells CAAQGQGIYGYTF. CDR3 sequence (DNA): TGTGCCGCTCAGGGACAGGGGATATATGGCTACACCTTC.

This clonotype was counted ten times or more. V gene TRBV28 combines with J gene TRBJ2-3; no clear D gene. Trimming removed 2 bases at V and 3 bases at J, with 9 bases between. Germline V gene data show CDR1 as MDHEN and CDR2 as SYDVKM. The CDR3 has 14 amino acids. The DNA for the CDR3 is TGTGCCAGCAGTTTAGGTGTTGGAACAGATACGCAGTATTTT. Translating it yields CASSLGVGTDTQYF.

This clonotype was observed many times. The CDR3 DNA is TGCGCCAGCAGTGATCGGGCCCTCACAGATACGCAGTATTTT. Translating it yields CASSDRALTDTQYF. The chain recombines TRBV10-1 with TRBJ2-3; D remains unclear. The V gene's germline CDR1 is WNHNN and CDR2 SYGVQD (reference sequence). V lost 3 bases to trimming and J lost 2 bases, with 9 bases between them. The CDR3 sequence is 14 residues long.